The present T cell receptor (beta chain) was sequenced within a study of blood T cell repertoires in COVID-19. Study processing details: Reference gene primer amplification yielded estimated nucleated cell counts. Assay: immunoSEQ multiplex PCR; the TCRdb copy retains only in-frame clones and omits some. The D gene and trimming were derived from the DNA, and the V and J assignments and clone size from that table. In the table there are 200,000 to 300,000 clones, roughly nine tenths of which are singletons. From germline, CDR1 is WNHNN and CDR2 SYGVQD (reference sequence). V gave up 0 bases and J gave up 8 bases, with 13 bases separating them. This CDR3 contains 15 residues.

The clonotype originates from a man aged 55 to 70 who had recovered from COVID-19. Material for sequencing was peripheral blood. This chain links TRBV10-1 with TRBJ1-4; no clear D gene. The CDR3 reads CASSESRGLEEKLFF. DNA of the CDR3: TGCGCCAGCAGTGAGTCGAGAGGGTTGGAGGAAAAACTGTTTTTT.